A selection of T cell receptor beta chains follows, all from one sample in a study of T-cell reconstitution after alpha-beta-depleted transplantation in children. TCRdb redid the calling of the PCR reads with MiXCR, one entry per CDR3 protein. The sample includes about 610,000 distinct CDR3 sequences, 8% to 11% of them seen just once. The sample consisted of PBMCs from the stem cell graft donor, taken from the stem cell graft. Receptor source: a human donor who donated a stem cell graft to a child with acute myeloid leukemia. Both conserved end residues are part of each CDR3. D genes are given only for firm matches. Clone sizes are given selectively: once, few, many, or a class where the clone is expanded.

CASSPTSGDEQFF | TGCGCCAGCAGCCCCACTAGCGGAGATGAGCAGTTCTTC | TRBJ2-1 | TRBD2 | TRBV5-1 | few
CSASNLAEAAGAQETQYF | TGCAGTGCTAGCAATTTAGCGGAGGCGGCGGGAGCCCAAGAGACCCAGTACTTC | TRBJ2-5 | TRBD2 | TRBV20-1 | few
CASSGHDLGVGYEQYF | TGTGCCAGCAGCGGTCACGACTTGGGGGTAGGCTACGAGCAGTACTTC | TRBJ2-7 | . | TRBV4-2 | .
CASKEGTGNTGELFF | TGTGCCAGCAAAGAGGGGACAGGGAACACCGGGGAGCTGTTTTTT | TRBJ2-2 | TRBD1 | TRBV2 | few
CASSLAPSSYNEQFF | TGTGCCAGCAGCTTAGCGCCAAGCTCCTACAATGAGCAGTTCTTC | TRBJ2-1 | . | TRBV7-6 | many
CASEARKGGNSPLHF | TGTGCCAGCGAGGCTCGAAAAGGGGGTAATTCACCCCTCCACTTT | TRBJ1-6 | . | TRBV6-2/TRBV6-3 | .
CASSVDSAYSPLHF | TGTGCCAGCAGCGTGGACTCGGCATATTCACCCCTCCACTTT | TRBJ1-6 | . | TRBV9 | many
CASSSQIAGGGDNEQFF | TGTGCCAGCAGCTCCCAGATAGCGGGAGGAGGCGACAATGAGCAGTTCTTC | TRBJ2-1 | TRBD2 | TRBV7-2 | many
CASSPRTSITYEQYF | TGTGCCAGCAGCCCCCGGACTAGCATCACCTACGAGCAGTACTTC | TRBJ2-7 | TRBD2 | TRBV9 | once
CSVGFSGSAQFF | TGCAGCGTTGGGTTTAGCGGGAGCGCACAGTTCTTC | TRBJ2-1 | TRBD2 | TRBV29-1 | many
CASSSGRDTGELFF | TGTGCCAGCAGTTCCGGACGTGATACCGGGGAGCTGTTTTTT | TRBJ2-2 | . | TRBV6-5 | many
CSVGDRGRWSDTEAFF | TGCAGCGTTGGGGACAGGGGTCGTTGGTCTGACACTGAAGCTTTCTTT | TRBJ1-1 | TRBD1 | TRBV29-1 | few
CASSQDPRSEQFF | TGTGCCAGCAGCCAAGATCCCAGGTCTGAGCAGTTCTTC | TRBJ2-1 | . | TRBV3-1 | .
CASSQDPGTGGLLQYF | TGCGCCAGCAGCCAAGATCCGGGGACAGGGGGACTGCTGCAGTACTTC | TRBJ2-7 | TRBD1 | TRBV4-3 | few
CSARDGGLVNTGELFF | TGCAGTGCTAGAGATGGGGGACTTGTGAACACCGGGGAGCTGTTTTTT | TRBJ2-2 | . | TRBV20-1 | few